Given below is one T cell receptor beta chain in context. Its antigen is not identified. Incorporation of UMIs carrying a 6-nucleotide sample barcode was performed by template switching. Both the TCRalpha cDNA and the TCRbeta cDNA were taken through two nested PCRs, lasting around 15 and 10 cycles. Using the 5' RACE reads, TCRdb records one entry per CDR3 protein without DNA. The sample data list approximately 300,000 distinct CDR3 sequences. The CDR3 runs to 16 residues. CDR1 and CDR2 (germline): MDHEN, SYDVKM. The record originates from a study of monozygotic twins with inflammatory bowel disease. Study findings and constraints: Among IBD patients, TCRbeta diversity (inverse Simpson) was lower than in healthy co-twins.

This chain links TRBV28 with TRBJ1-2; the D gene TCRdb calls, TRBD1, cannot be checked with no DNA. Input material: blood. This TCR was sampled from a human donor with ulcerative colitis or Crohn's disease, or a healthy co-twin of an affected twin (not recorded which). The CDR3 reads CASSLSGTGVVNGYTF.